This entry lists 19 T cell receptor beta chains sequenced from one sample in a study of cytomegalovirus exposure and HLA in healthy donors. Amplification used 60 Vbeta primers and 13 Jbeta primers. The method was immunoSEQ multiplex PCR; TCRdb's version includes in-frame clones alone and lacks a portion of them. The sample has about 120,000 clones, 75% to 90% seen once. Input material: PBMCs. The receptors derive from a man between 18 and 35 years old in good health and CMV-seropositive.

This clone appeared a single time. The rearrangement uses TRBV5-4 and TRBJ1-2; 9 nucleotides align to TRBD1. Unmatched junction bases numbered 2, after V lost 3 bases and J lost 2 bases. The CDR3 covers 14 residues. Germline V gene data show CDR1 as SGHNT and CDR2 as YYREEE (reference sequence). The CDR3, as DNA: TGTGCCAGCAGCTCGACAGGGGGAAACTATGGCTACACCTTC. This sequence encodes CASSSTGGNYGYTF.

The CDR3 DNA is TGTGCCAGTAGGTACAGGCCGATCAATGAGCAGTTCTTC. This codes for CASRYRPINEQFF. The gene calls are TRBV6-4 and TRBJ2-1; possibly TRBD1 for D (5 bases). V lost 9 bases to trimming and J lost 6 bases, with 15 bases between them. This CDR3 spans 13 amino acids. Germline-derived CDR1 and CDR2 are MRHNA and SNTAGT.

The genes are TRBV13 and TRBJ2-7; possibly TRBD2 for D (6 bases). This CDR3 spans 14 amino acids. Between the trimmed V and J ends, which lost 3 bases and 5 bases, there was a span of 14 bases. Germline assignment: CDR1 PRHDT and CDR2 FYEKMQ (reference sequence). The CDR3 is CASSFLGGRNEQYF. CDR3 bases: TGTGCCAGCAGCTTCTTGGGGGGTAGGAACGAGCAGTACTTC.

The gene calls are TRBV19 and TRBJ2-2, with TRBD2 matching over 10 bases. CDR1 and CDR2 from the germline V gene are LNHDA and SQIVND (reference sequence). This CDR3 is 15 amino acids long. Trimming cost V 7 bases and J 5 bases; bases outside gene matches: 7. CDR3 loop: CASTLGLARTGELFF. The CDR3 DNA sequence: TGTGCCAGTACCCTGGGACTAGCGAGGACCGGGGAGCTGTTTTTT.

The chain combines TRBV2 with TRBJ2-7; D might be TRBD1 (6 bases). The germline V gene has CDR1 SNHLY and CDR2 FYNNEI. V lost 5 bases and J 4 bases, leaving 9 bases between the germline ends. The CDR3 loop spans 12 amino acids. DNA for the CDR3: TGTGCCAGCAGTCCAGGGGCTTACGAGCAGTACTTC. Translating it yields CASSPGAYEQYF.

This chain links TRBV7-6 with TRBJ2-7; the match to TRBD1 covers 9 bases. CDR3 size: 15 residues. Germline lookup yields CDR1 SGHVS and CDR2 FNYEAQ. V was clipped by 1 base and J by 1 base; unmatched bases: 2. For the CDR3, the DNA is TGTGCCAGCAGCTTAGGCGGACAGGGGTCCTACGAGCAGTACTTC. It specifies CASSLGGQGSYEQYF.

The chain links TRBV27 to TRBJ1-2, with D perhaps matching TRBD1 (5 bases). The CDR3 spans 13 residues. The germline gives CDR1 MNHEY, CDR2 SMNVEV (reference sequence). V lost 5 bases and J 7 bases, leaving 14 bases between the germline ends. This CDR3 reads CASSPGGTGGYTF. The CDR3 coding sequence is TGTGCCAGCAGTCCCGGGGGGACGGGTGGCTACACCTTC.

The DNA of the CDR3 is TGTGCCAGCAGTTCTCCCAGGGTCGGAGAGACCCAGTACTTC. Its translation is CASSSPRVGETQYF. The chain couples TRBV6-5 to TRBJ2-5, with a possible D match to TRBD1 (5 bases). Per germline, CDR1 MNHEY and CDR2 SVGAGI. V was pared by 4 bases and J by 4 bases, with 13 bases between. The CDR3 consists of 14 residues.

The chain employs TRBV18 and TRBJ1-1; D is unclear. V was cut by 4 bases and J by 0 bases, with 3 bases left in between. This CDR3 is 12 amino acids long. CDR1 is KGHSH, CDR2 LQKENI, per germline. The CDR3 region has the DNA TGTGCCAGCTCACTCGTGAACACTGAAGCTTTCTTT. It is translated as CASSLVNTEAFF. Full variable domain (remainder filled in from reference TRBV18 and TRBJ1-1): NAGVMQNPRHLVRRRGQEARLRCSPMKGHSHVYWYRQLPEEGLKFMVYLQKENIIDESGMPKERFSAEFPKEGPSILRIQQVVRGDSAAYFCASSLVNTEAFFGQGTRLTVV.

V gene TRBV12-5 combines with J gene TRBJ2-1; a possible D gene is TRBD1 (6 bases). CDR1 and CDR2 (germline): LGHNT, FRNRAP. V was cut by 6 bases and J by 9 bases, with 15 bases left in between. The CDR3 runs to 13 residues. This CDR3 reads CASGLTGVGEQFF. Written as DNA, the CDR3 is TGTGCTAGTGGCCTGACAGGAGTAGGTGAGCAGTTCTTC.

The gene calls are TRBV29-1 and TRBJ2-3; 11 positions match TRBD1. Trimming took 4 bases from V and 0 from J; bases not matched to a gene: 9. Germline V gene data show CDR1 as SQVTM and CDR2 as ANQGSEA. This CDR3 has 17 residues. CDR3 sequence: CSVVGIWDRGSTDTQYF. The CDR3 region has the DNA TGCAGCGTTGTAGGGATTTGGGACAGGGGGAGCACAGATACGCAGTATTTT.

V usage is TRBV6-1 and J usage is TRBJ2-2, with D possibly being TRBD1 (6 bases). CDR1 and CDR2 from the germline V gene are MNHNS and SASEGT. Trimming stripped 6 bases from V and 3 bases from J, with 11 bases between. This CDR3 has 14 residues. In nucleotides, the CDR3 is TGTGCCAGCAGGATGGGGGCGGACACCGGGGAGCTGTTTTTT. Protein product: CASRMGADTGELFF.

This clone was detected only a few times. The V and J genes are TRBV4-1 and TRBJ1-2; 7 bases agree with TRBD1. V shed 5 bases and J 6 bases; nucleotides not matched to a gene: 6. Germline loops: CDR1 MGHRA, CDR2 YSYEKL. The CDR3 consists of 13 residues. CDR3 protein: CASSRGHSDGYTF. In nucleotides, the CDR3 is TGCGCCAGCAGCAGGGGGCATTCGGATGGCTACACCTTC.

The genes are TRBV5-8 and TRBJ1-1, with 12 bases fitting TRBD1. The germline gives CDR1 SGHTS, CDR2 YDEGEE. The CDR3 length is 17 residues. The ends lost 4 bases at V and 3 bases at J; junction bases unmatched: 10. The CDR3 region has the DNA TGTGCCAGCAGCAAGGGACAGGGGGCGCATTTGGACACTGAAGCTTTCTTT. Protein product: CASSKGQGAHLDTEAFF.

V gene TRBV11-2 combines with J gene TRBJ1-1; D is uncertain. This CDR3 contains 18 residues. Germline CDR1 reads SGHAT; CDR2 reads FQNNGV. Trimming took 0 bases from V and 0 from J, leaving 17 bases between them. CDR3 nucleotides: TGTGCCAGCAGCTTAGAGGTGGTTGGACTGGCCATGAACACTGAAGCTTTCTTT. Translated, it gives CASSLEVVGLAMNTEAFF.

This clone occurred a few times. The V call is TRBV29-1, the J call TRBJ1-2; possibly TRBD1 for D (5 bases). Trimming took 3 bases from V and 3 from J, leaving 20 bases between them. Per germline, CDR1 SQVTM and CDR2 ANQGSEA. CDR3 size: 16 residues. The CDR3 spells CSVEGFTGGKDYGYTF. CDR3 DNA: TGCAGCGTTGAGGGGTTTACGGGGGGGAAGGACTATGGCTACACCTTC.

The chain combines TRBV4-1 with TRBJ2-1; 7 bases agree with TRBD2. The CDR3 length is 16 residues. The germline CDR1 and CDR2 sequences are MGHRA and YSYEKL. The ends lost 4 bases at V and 8 bases at J; junction bases unmatched: 14. The CDR3 loop is CASSPIFSGVEDEQFF. DNA of the CDR3: TGCGCCAGCAGCCCCATCTTCAGCGGGGTCGAAGATGAGCAGTTCTTC.

This sequence joins TRBV6-6 and TRBJ1-5, with D perhaps TRBD1 (6 bases). Germline loops: CDR1 MNHNY, CDR2 SVGAGI (reference sequence). Trimming pared 6 bases from V and 3 bases from J, leaving 12 bases between. The CDR3 totals 14 residues. The CDR3 spells CASRRDMPNQPQHF. CDR3 bases: TGTGCCAGCAGACGGGACATGCCCAATCAGCCCCAGCATTTT.

The chain joins TRBV19 to TRBJ1-1; possibly TRBD1 for D (6 bases). V was pared by 5 bases and J by 10 bases, with 11 bases between. The length of the CDR3 is 11 residues. CDR1 and CDR2 from the germline V gene are LNHDA and SQIVND (reference sequence). For the CDR3, the DNA is TGTGCCAGTAGTCGGGGGGCTGGAGCTTTCTTT. It translates to CASSRGAGAFF.